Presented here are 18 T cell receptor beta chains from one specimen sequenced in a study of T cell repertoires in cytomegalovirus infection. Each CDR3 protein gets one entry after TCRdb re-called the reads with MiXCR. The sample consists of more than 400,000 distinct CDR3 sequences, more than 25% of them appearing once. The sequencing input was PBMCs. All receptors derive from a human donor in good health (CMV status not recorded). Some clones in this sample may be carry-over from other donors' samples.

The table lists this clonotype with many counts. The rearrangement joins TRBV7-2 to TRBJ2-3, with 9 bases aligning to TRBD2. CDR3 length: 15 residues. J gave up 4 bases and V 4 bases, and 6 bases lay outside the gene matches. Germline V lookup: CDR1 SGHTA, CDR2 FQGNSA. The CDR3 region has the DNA TGTGCCAGCAGCTCGAGACTAGCGGAAGCAGATACGCAGTATTTT. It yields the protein CASSSRLAEADTQYF.

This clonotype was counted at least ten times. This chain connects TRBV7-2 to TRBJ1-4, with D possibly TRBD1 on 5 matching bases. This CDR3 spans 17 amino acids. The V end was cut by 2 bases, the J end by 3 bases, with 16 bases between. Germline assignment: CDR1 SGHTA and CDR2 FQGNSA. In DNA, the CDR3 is TGTGCCAGCAGCTTATTCGGCGGAGGGGCCCCTAATGAAAAACTGTTTTTT. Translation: CASSLFGGGAPNEKLFF.

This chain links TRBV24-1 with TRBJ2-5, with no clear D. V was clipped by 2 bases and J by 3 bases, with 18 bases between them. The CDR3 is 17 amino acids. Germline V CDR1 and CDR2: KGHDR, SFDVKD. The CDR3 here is CATSDSGDTRIKETQYF. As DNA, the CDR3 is TGTGCCACCAGTGATTCGGGCGACACCAGAATAAAAGAGACCCAGTACTTC.

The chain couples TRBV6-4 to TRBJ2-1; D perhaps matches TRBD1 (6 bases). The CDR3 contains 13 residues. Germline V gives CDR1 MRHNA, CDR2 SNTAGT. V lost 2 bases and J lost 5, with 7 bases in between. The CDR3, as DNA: TGTGCCAGCAGTGACGGGGACAACAATGAGCAGTTCTTC. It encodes CASSDGDNNEQFF.

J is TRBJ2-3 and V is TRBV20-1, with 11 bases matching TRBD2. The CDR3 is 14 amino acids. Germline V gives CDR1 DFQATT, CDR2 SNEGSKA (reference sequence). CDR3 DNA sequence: TGCAGCAATAGACTAGCGGGAAGCACAGATACGCAGTATTTT. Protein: CSNRLAGSTDTQYF.

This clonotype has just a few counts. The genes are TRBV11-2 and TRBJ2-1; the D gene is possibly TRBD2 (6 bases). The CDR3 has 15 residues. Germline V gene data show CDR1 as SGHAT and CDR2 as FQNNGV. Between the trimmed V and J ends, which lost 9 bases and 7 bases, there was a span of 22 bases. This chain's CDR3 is CASRREWEVWNEQFF. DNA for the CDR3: TGTGCCAGTAGGCGTGAGTGGGAGGTTTGGAATGAGCAGTTCTTC. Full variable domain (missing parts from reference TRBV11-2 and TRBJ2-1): EAGVAQSPRYKIIEKRQSVAFWCNPISGHATLYWYQQILGQGPKLLIQFQNNGVVDDSQLPKDRFSAERLKGVDSTLKIQPAKLEDSAVYLCASRREWEVWNEQFFGPGTRLTVL.

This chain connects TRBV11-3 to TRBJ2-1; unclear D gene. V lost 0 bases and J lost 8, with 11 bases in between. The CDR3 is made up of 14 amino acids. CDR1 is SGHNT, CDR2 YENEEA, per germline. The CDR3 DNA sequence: TGTGCCAGCAGCTTAGATCCAGGCCGGGATGAGCAGTTCTTC. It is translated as CASSLDPGRDEQFF.

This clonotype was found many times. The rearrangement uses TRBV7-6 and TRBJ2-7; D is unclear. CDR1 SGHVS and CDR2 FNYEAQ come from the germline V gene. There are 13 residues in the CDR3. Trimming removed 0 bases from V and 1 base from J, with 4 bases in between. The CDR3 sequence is CASSLAASYEQYF. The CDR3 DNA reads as TGTGCCAGCAGCTTAGCAGCGTCCTACGAGCAGTACTTC.

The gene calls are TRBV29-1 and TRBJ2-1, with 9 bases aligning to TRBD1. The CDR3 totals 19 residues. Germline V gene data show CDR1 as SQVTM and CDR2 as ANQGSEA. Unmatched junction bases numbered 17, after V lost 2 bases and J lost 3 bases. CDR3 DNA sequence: TGCAGCGTTGAAACCGTACAGGGGGCGCGAGGCTCCTTCTACAATGAGCAGTTCTTC. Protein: CSVETVQGARGSFYNEQFF.

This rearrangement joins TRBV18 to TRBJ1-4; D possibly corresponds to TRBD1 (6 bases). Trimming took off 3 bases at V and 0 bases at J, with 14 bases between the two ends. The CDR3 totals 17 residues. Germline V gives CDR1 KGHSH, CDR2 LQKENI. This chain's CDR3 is CASSPSTGSATNEKLFF. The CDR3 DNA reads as TGTGCCAGCTCACCTTCGACAGGCAGTGCAACTAATGAAAAACTGTTTTTT.

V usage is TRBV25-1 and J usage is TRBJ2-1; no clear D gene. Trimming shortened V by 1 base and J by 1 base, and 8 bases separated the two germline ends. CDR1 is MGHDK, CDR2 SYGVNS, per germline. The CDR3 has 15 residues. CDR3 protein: CASSESRYSYNEQFF. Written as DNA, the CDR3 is TGTGCCAGCAGTGAATCTAGGTATTCCTACAATGAGCAGTTCTTC.

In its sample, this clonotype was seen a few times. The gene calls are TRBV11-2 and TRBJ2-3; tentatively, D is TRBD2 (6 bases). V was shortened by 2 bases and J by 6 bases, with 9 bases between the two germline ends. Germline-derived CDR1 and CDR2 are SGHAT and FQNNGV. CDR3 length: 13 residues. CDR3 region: CASSLWGRDTQYF. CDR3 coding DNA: TGTGCCAGCAGCTTATGGGGGAGGGATACGCAGTATTTT. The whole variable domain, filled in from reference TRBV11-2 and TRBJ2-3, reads EAGVAQSPRYKIIEKRQSVAFWCNPISGHATLYWYQQILGQGPKLLIQFQNNGVVDDSQLPKDRFSAERLKGVDSTLKIQPAKLEDSAVYLCASSLWGRDTQYFGPGTRLTVL.

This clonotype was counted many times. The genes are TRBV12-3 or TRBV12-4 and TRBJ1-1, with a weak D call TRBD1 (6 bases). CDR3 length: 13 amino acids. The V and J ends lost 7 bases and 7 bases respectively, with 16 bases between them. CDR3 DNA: TGTGCCAGCAAAGCTTCCAGGACAGTTGAAGCTTTCTTT. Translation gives CASKASRTVEAFF.

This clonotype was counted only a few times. CDR3 loop: CASSQFHIVRSSYEQYV. The CDR3 coding sequence is TGCGCCAGCAGTCAATTTCATATTGTCCGGAGCTCCTACGAGCAGTACGTC. The rearrangement links TRBV23-1 to TRBJ2-7; D not certain. TRBV23-1 is an open reading frame, and its role is uncertain. The CDR3 covers 17 residues. V lost 1 base to trimming and J lost 0 bases, with 16 bases between them.

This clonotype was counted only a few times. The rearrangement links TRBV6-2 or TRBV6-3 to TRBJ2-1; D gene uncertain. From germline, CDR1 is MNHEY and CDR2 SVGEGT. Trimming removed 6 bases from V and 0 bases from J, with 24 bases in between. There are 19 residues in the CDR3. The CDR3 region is CASSQRALTIPISYNEQFF. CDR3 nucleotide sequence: TGTGCCAGCAGCCAACGCGCTTTGACCATACCAATCTCCTACAATGAGCAGTTCTTC.

The CDR3 nucleotides read TGTGCCAGCAGCTCGGCCCGGGACGTTAGCACAGATACGCAGTATTTT. Translated, it gives CASSSARDVSTDTQYF. The chain carries TRBV7-9 and TRBJ2-3; the D gene could be TRBD1 or TRBD2 (5 bases each). V was pared by 4 bases and J by 0 bases, with 14 bases between. CDR3 length: 16 amino acids. CDR1 and CDR2 from the germline V gene are SEHNR and FQNEAQ (reference sequence).

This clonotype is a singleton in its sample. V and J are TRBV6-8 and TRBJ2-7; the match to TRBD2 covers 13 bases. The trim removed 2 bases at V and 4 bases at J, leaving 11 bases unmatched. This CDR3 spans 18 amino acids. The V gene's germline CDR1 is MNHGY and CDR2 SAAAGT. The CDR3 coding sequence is TGTGCCAGCAGTTACGAAGTTGGACTAGCGGGAGTTGTGTACGAGCAGTACTTC. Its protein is CASSYEVGLAGVVYEQYF.

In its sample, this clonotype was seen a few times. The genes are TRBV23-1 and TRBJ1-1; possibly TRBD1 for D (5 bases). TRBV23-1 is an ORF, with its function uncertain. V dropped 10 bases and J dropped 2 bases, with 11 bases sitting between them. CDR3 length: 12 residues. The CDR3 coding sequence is TGCGCCACCATCAGGGCAAACACTGAAGCTTTCTTT. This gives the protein CATIRANTEAFF.